Below are 17 T cell receptor beta chains sequenced from a single sample in a study of monozygotic twins with cystic fibrosis. The data were produced by immunoSEQ multiplex PCR, yet TCRdb's version contains in-frame clones alone and is incomplete. The sample has about 32,000 clones, roughly 90% seen once. The sequenced sample consisted of blood. The origin of the receptors is a girl aged 2-9 years with cystic fibrosis.

This rearrangement joins TRBV28 to TRBJ2-1; 8 positions agree with TRBD2. The CDR3 is made up of 15 amino acids. CDR1 MDHEN and CDR2 SYDVKM come from the germline V gene. V gave up 6 bases and J gave up 2 bases; unmatched junction bases: 6. CDR3 in amino acids: CASSPAGAPYNEQFF. The CDR3 DNA is TGTGCCAGCAGCCCAGCGGGAGCACCCTACAATGAGCAGTTCTTC. The variable domain in full, completed from reference TRBV28 and TRBJ2-1, reads DVKVTQSSRYLVKRTGEKVFLECVQDMDHENMFWYRQDPGLGLRLIYFSYDVKMKEKGDIPEGYSVSREKKERFSLILESASTNQTSMYLCASSPAGAPYNEQFFGPGTRLTVL.

The chain employs TRBV7-2 and TRBJ2-5; perhaps TRBD2 as D (5 bases). With 0 bases removed from V and 0 bases from J, the gap between germline ends came to 14 bases. The CDR3 is 17 residues long. In germline, CDR1 is SGHTA, CDR2 FQGNSA. Here the CDR3 DNA reads TGTGCCAGCAGCTTAGCGGTATGGACTCAGGACCAAGAGACCCAGTACTTC. Translating gives CASSLAVWTQDQETQYF. Drawing the rest from reference TRBV7-2 and TRBJ2-5, the complete variable domain is GAGVSQSPSNKVTEKGKDVELRCDPISGHTALYWYRQSLGQGLEFLIYFQGNSAPDKSGLPSDRFSAERTGGSVSTLTIQRTQQEDSAVYLCASSLAVWTQDQETQYFGPGTRLLVL.

This chain links TRBV5-4 with TRBJ1-2; D uncertain. Trimming cost V 4 bases and J 2 bases, with 15 bases left between them. Per germline, CDR1 SGHNT and CDR2 YYREEE (reference sequence). CDR3 size: 15 residues. The CDR3, as DNA: TGTGCCAGCAGCCGGAACGTAGAGGTGAACTATGGCTACACCTTC. It yields the protein CASSRNVEVNYGYTF. Variable domain in full (rest from reference TRBV5-4 and TRBJ1-2): ETGVTQSPTHLIKTRGQQVTLRCSSQSGHNTVSWYQQALGQGPQFIFQYYREEENGRGNFPPRFSGLQFPNYSSELNVNALELDDSALYLCASSRNVEVNYGYTFGSGTRLTVV.

The chain links TRBV5-4 to TRBJ1-1; 10 bases agree with TRBD1. This CDR3 comprises 14 residues. From germline, CDR1 is SGHNT and CDR2 YYREEE (reference sequence). J was trimmed by 4 bases and V by 5 bases; bases with no gene match: 5. The CDR3 DNA is TGTGCCAGCAGACCTTGGACAGGGGGCACTGAAGCTTTCTTT. The encoded protein is CASRPWTGGTEAFF. Full variable domain (outside the CDR3, taken from reference TRBV5-4 and TRBJ1-1): ETGVTQSPTHLIKTRGQQVTLRCSSQSGHNTVSWYQQALGQGPQFIFQYYREEENGRGNFPPRFSGLQFPNYSSELNVNALELDDSALYLCASRPWTGGTEAFFGQGTRLTVV.

The chain joins TRBV2 to TRBJ1-4; no reliable D call. V lost 6 bases and J 5 bases, leaving 13 bases between the germline ends. Germline CDR1 and CDR2: SNHLY and FYNNEI. CDR3 length: 14 residues. For the CDR3, the DNA is TGTGCCAGCAGAGCGGGTCCGCAAAATGAAAAACTGTTTTTT. Its protein product is CASRAGPQNEKLFF.

The rearrangement joins TRBV14 to TRBJ1-4, with D unclear. The length of the CDR3 is 23 residues. The V end was cut by 1 base, the J end by 7 bases, with 37 bases between. CDR1 and CDR2 from the germline V gene are SGHDN and FVKESK. The CDR3 coding sequence is TGTGCCAGCAGCCAAGGACCCGCGGGTAGCCCAGAGTCGCAAAACGATTCAAGTGAAAAACTGTTTTTT. Translated, it gives CASSQGPAGSPESQNDSSEKLFF.

The chain uses TRBV6-1 and TRBJ2-2; possible D gene TRBD2, 6 bases. Germline V lookup: CDR1 MNHNS, CDR2 SASEGT. This CDR3 contains 14 residues. Trimming removed 4 bases at V and 3 bases at J, with 9 bases between. The CDR3 reads CASSGGTDTGELFF. The CDR3, as DNA: TGTGCCAGCAGTGGCGGGACTGACACCGGGGAGCTGTTTTTT.

This sequence joins TRBV10-2 and TRBJ1-5; D not certain. Germline values: CDR1 WSHSY, CDR2 SAAADI. Trimming removed 0 bases at V and 3 bases at J, with 12 bases between. The CDR3 runs 16 residues. CDR3 sequence (DNA): TGCGCCAGCAGTGAGTCGTTGGGCTCCTACAATCAGCCCCAGCATTTT. Translation: CASSESLGSYNQPQHF.

The DNA for the CDR3 is TGTGCCAGCAGCTCAGGGACTAGCGGAAAATACAATGAGCAGTTCTTC. This codes for CASSSGTSGKYNEQFF. The chain combines TRBV5-4 with TRBJ2-1, with 11 bases lining up with TRBD2. The CDR3 covers 16 residues. After removal of 3 bases from V and 4 bases from J, the junction contained 6 bases not matched to a gene. The germline gives CDR1 SGHNT, CDR2 YYREEE (reference sequence).

The chain recombines TRBV7-9 with TRBJ2-2; no firm D call. The CDR3 extends over 17 amino acids. Trimming removed 2 bases from V and 1 base from J, with 14 bases in between. Germline CDR1 SEHNR, CDR2 FQNEAQ (reference sequence). The CDR3 protein is CASSLRRFGQNTGELFF. The CDR3 nucleotides are TGTGCCAGCAGCTTACGAAGATTTGGGCAGAACACCGGGGAGCTGTTTTTT.

The V and J genes are TRBV9 and TRBJ2-6, with 7 positions matching TRBD2. CDR1 and CDR2 (germline): SGDLS, YYNGEE. The CDR3 has 16 residues. V shed 0 bases, J shed 2 bases, and the junction held 2 bases outside the gene matches. The CDR3 protein is CASSVAGGTGANVLTF. The CDR3 DNA reads as TGTGCCAGCAGCGTAGCCGGGGGGACTGGGGCCAACGTCCTGACTTTC.

J is TRBJ2-2 and V is TRBV29-1; TRBD1 matches at 12 bases. The CDR3 extends over 17 amino acids. J was trimmed by 4 bases and V by 1 base; bases with no gene match: 7. Germline CDR1 and CDR2: SQVTM and ANQGSEA. DNA for the CDR3: TGCAGCGTTGAAGGGGACAGGGGGCTCTCAGGCACCGGGGAGCTGTTTTTT. It specifies CSVEGDRGLSGTGELFF.

The chain uses TRBV2 and TRBJ1-2, with D perhaps TRBD1 (5 bases). This CDR3 contains 15 residues. The ends were cut back, 0 bases at V and 4 bases at J, with 12 bases in the middle. Germline V gene data show CDR1 as SNHLY and CDR2 as FYNNEI. CDR3 sequence (DNA): TGTGCCAGCAGTGAAGCGCGGGGGTTCTCCTATGGCTACACCTTC. Its protein is CASSEARGFSYGYTF.

In its sample, this clone was seen once. The chain carries TRBV19 and TRBJ1-1; D unresolved. The germline V and J ends were trimmed by 3 bases and 1 base, with 12 bases remaining between them. CDR3 length: 15 residues. CDR1 is LNHDA, CDR2 SQIVND, per germline (reference sequence). The chain's CDR3 is CASSIHKAANTEAFF. CDR3 DNA: TGTGCCAGTAGTATCCATAAGGCGGCGAACACTGAAGCTTTCTTT.

The rearrangement links TRBV28 to TRBJ1-4, with D tentatively TRBD1 (5 bases). V gave up 5 bases and J gave up 6 bases, with 13 bases separating them. Germline V gene lookup returns CDR1 MDHEN and CDR2 SYDVKM. The CDR3 covers 14 residues. The DNA of the CDR3 is TGTGCCAGCAGTCCCGGGGCCGCGGATGAAAAACTGTTTTTT. The encoded protein is CASSPGAADEKLFF.

V usage is TRBV4-2 and J usage is TRBJ1-2; D is unclear. Looked up from germline, CDR1 is LGHNA and CDR2 is YNFKEQ. Trimming removed 1 base at V and 1 base at J, with 4 bases between. The CDR3 extends over 13 amino acids. The CDR3 reads CASSQGFNYGYTF. CDR3 sequence (DNA): TGTGCCAGCAGCCAAGGGTTTAACTATGGCTACACCTTC.

The chain carries TRBV7-8 and TRBJ2-7; 9 bases map to TRBD2. CDR3 length equals 15 residues. The J segment lost 3 bases and the V segment lost 5 bases, leaving 8 bases of the junction unmatched. Germline V CDR1 and CDR2: SGHVS, FQNEAQ. The CDR3 protein is CASSTRLAAYYEQYF. CDR3 nucleotides: TGTGCCAGCAGCACCAGACTAGCGGCGTACTACGAGCAGTACTTC.